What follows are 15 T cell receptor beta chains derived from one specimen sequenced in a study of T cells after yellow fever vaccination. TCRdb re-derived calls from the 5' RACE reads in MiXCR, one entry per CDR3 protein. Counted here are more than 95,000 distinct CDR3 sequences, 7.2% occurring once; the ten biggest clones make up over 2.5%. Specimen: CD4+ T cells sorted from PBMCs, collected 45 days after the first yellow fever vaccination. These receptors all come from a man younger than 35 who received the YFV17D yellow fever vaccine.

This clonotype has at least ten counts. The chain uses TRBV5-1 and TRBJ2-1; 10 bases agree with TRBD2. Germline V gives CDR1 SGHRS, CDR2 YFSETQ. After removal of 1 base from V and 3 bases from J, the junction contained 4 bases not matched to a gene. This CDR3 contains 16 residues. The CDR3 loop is CASSLTTSGDYNEQFF. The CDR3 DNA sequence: TGCGCCAGCAGCTTGACTACTAGCGGGGACTACAATGAGCAGTTCTTC.

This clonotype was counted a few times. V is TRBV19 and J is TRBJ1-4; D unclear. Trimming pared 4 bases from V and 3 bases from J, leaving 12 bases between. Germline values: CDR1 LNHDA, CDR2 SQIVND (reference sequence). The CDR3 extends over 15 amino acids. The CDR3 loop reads CASSTPLAANEKLFF. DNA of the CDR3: TGTGCCAGTAGTACGCCCCTGGCGGCTAATGAAAAACTGTTTTTT.

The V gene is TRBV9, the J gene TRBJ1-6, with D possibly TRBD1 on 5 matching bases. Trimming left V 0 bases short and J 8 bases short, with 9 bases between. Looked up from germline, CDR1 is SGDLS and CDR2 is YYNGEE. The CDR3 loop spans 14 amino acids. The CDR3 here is CASSVAGADSPLHF. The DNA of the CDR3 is TGTGCCAGCAGCGTAGCTGGGGCTGATTCACCCCTCCACTTT. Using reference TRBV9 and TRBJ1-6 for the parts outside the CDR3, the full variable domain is DSGVTQTPKHLITATGQRVTLRCSPRSGDLSVYWYQQSLDQGLQFLIQYYNGEERAKGNILERFSAQQFPDLHSELNLSSLELGDSALYFCASSVAGADSPLHFGNGTRLTVT.

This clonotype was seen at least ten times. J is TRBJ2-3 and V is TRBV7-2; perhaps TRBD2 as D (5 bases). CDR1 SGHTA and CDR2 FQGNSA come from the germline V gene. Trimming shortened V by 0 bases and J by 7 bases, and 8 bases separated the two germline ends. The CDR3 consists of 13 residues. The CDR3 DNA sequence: TGTGCCAGCAGCTTAGCCCGGGGTAATACGCAGTATTTT. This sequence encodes CASSLARGNTQYF.

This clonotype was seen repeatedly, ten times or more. CDR3 nucleotides: TGTGCCAGCAGCTTAGGGCAGGCCCATGGTGCGCAGTATTTT. It translates to CASSLGQAHGAQYF. J is TRBJ2-3 and V is TRBV7-9; D is undetermined. This CDR3 has 14 amino acids. CDR1 and CDR2 (germline): SEHNR, FQNEAQ (reference sequence). Trimming shortened V by 1 base and J by 10 bases, and 15 bases separated the two germline ends.

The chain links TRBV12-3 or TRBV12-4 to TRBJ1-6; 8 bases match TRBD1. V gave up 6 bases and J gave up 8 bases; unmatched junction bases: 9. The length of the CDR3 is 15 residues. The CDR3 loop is CASSPRQGPDSPLHF. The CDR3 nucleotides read TGTGCCAGCAGCCCTCGACAGGGGCCCGATTCACCCCTCCACTTT.

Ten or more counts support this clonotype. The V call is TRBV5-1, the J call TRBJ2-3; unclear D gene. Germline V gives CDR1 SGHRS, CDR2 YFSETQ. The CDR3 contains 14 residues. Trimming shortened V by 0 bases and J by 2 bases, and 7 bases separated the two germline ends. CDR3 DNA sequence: TGCGCCAGCAGCTTGGGTTCAGCCACAGATACGCAGTATTTT. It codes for CASSLGSATDTQYF.

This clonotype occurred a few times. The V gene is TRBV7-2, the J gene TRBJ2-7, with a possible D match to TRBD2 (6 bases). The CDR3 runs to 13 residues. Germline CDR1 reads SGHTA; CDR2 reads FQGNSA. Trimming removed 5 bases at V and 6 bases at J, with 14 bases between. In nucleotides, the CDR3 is TGTGCCAGCAGCGACCGGAGGGAGCGCGAGCAGTACTTC. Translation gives CASSDRREREQYF. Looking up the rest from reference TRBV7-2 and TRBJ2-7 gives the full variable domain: GAGVSQSPSNKVTEKGKDVELRCDPISGHTALYWYRQSLGQGLEFLIYFQGNSAPDKSGLPSDRFSAERTGGSVSTLTIQRTQQEDSAVYLCASSDRREREQYFGPGTRLTVT.

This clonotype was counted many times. The CDR3 DNA reads TGCAGCGTTGGAAGTTTCGGACCCACAGATACGCAGTATTTT. Residues: CSVGSFGPTDTQYF. The chain recombines TRBV29-1 with TRBJ2-3; D is ambiguous. Trimming took off 4 bases at V and 2 bases at J, with 13 bases between the two ends. The germline gives CDR1 SQVTM, CDR2 ANQGSEA. This CDR3 spans 14 amino acids.

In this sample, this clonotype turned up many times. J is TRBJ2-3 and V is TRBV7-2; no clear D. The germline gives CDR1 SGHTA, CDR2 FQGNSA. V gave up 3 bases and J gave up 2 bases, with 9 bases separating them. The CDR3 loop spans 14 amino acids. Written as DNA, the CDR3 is TGTGCCAGCAGCTTGGGCCTCCCCACAGATACGCAGTATTTT. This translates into CASSLGLPTDTQYF.

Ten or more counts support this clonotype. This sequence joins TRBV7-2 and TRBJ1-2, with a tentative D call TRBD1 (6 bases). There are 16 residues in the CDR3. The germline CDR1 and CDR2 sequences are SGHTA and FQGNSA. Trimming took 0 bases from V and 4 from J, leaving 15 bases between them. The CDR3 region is CASSLAGGGLIYGYTF. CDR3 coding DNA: TGTGCCAGCAGCTTAGCCGGGGGGGGGCTTATCTATGGCTACACCTTC. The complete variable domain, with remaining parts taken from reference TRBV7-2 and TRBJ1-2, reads GAGVSQSPSNKVTEKGKDVELRCDPISGHTALYWYRQSLGQGLEFLIYFQGNSAPDKSGLPSDRFSAERTGGSVSTLTIQRTQQEDSAVYLCASSLAGGGLIYGYTFGSGTRLTVV.

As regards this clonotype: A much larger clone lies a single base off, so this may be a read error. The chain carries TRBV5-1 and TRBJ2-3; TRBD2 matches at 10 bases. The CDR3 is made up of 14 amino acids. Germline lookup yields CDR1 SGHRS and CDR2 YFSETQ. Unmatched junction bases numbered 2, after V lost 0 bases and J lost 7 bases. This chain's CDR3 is CASSLGTSGNTQYF. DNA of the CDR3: TGCGCCAGCAGCTTGGGGACTAGCGGAAATACGCAGTATTTT.

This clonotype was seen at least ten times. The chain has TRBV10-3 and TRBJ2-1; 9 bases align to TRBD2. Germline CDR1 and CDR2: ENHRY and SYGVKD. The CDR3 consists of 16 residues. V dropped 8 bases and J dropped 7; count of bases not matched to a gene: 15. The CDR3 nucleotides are TGTGCCATCGGGTTGGGTGTGGCGGGGGGGTCGAATGAGCAGTTCTTC. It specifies CAIGLGVAGGSNEQFF.

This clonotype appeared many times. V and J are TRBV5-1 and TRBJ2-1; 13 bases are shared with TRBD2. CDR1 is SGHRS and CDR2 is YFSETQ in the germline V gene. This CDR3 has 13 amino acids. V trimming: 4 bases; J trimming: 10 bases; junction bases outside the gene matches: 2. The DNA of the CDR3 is TGCGCCAGCAGCATGGGACTAGCGGGGGAGCAGTTCTTC. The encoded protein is CASSMGLAGEQFF.

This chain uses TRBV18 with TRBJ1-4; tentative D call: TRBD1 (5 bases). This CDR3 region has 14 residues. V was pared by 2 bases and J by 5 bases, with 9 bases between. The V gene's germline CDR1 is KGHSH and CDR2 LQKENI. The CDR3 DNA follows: TGTGCCAGCTCACCATCCCAGGGAAATGAAAAACTGTTTTTT. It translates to CASSPSQGNEKLFF.